This T cell receptor beta chain is drawn from a study of cytomegalovirus exposure and HLA in healthy donors. The V and J ends lost 8 bases and 2 bases respectively, with 14 bases between them. CDR1 is SGHVS and CDR2 is FNYEAQ in the germline V gene. The CDR3 has 14 amino acids. This clone was seen a few times. What it binds is unknown. Points from the study as a whole: A later analysis linked a missense variant in DCLRE1C to the trimming of TCR beta V and J genes. Later analysis indicated greater clonal expansion among HLA-associated TCR beta chains than among equally common other chains. In an earlier analysis, about 87% or about 30%: the productive usage of most TCR beta V segments. Overall, 164 TCR beta chains were annotated as cytomegalovirus-associated.

The PCR ran on 60 Vbeta and 13 Jbeta primers. Assay used: immunoSEQ multiplex PCR; TCRdb lists only in-frame clones, some missing. The sample records about 130,000 clones, roughly 73% being singletons. The clonotype comes from a man aged 55-75 years in good health and CMV-seropositive. Sequencing used PBMCs. This rearrangement joins TRBV7-6 to TRBJ2-3; D may be TRBD2 (6 bases). In DNA, the CDR3 is TGTGCCAGCGCTCGTCGGGGGTCCACAGATACGCAGTATTTT. It yields the protein CASARRGSTDTQYF.